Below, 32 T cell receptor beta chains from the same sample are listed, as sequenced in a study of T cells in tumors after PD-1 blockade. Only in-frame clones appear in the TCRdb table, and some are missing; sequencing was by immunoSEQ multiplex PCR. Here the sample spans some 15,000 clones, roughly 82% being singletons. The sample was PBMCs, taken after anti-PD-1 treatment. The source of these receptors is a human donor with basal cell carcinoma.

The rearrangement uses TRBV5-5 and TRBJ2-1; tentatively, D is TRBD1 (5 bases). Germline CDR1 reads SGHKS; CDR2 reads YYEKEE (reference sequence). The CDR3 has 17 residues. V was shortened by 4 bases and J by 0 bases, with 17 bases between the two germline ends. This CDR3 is CASSLKGSRPSYNEQFF. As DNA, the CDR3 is TGTGCCAGCAGCCTAAAGGGGTCCCGACCCTCCTACAATGAGCAGTTCTTC.

CDR3 sequence: CASSQDLGQGLSYEQYF. The CDR3 DNA sequence: TGTGCCAGCAGCCAAGACCTCGGACAGGGGCTGTCCTACGAGCAGTACTTC. The gene calls are TRBV3-1 (or the pseudogene TRBV3-2) and TRBJ2-7; TRBD1 matches at 9 bases. In germline, CDR1 is LGHDT, CDR2 YNNKEL (reference sequence). Trimming took 0 bases from V and 1 from J; bases not matched to a gene: 7. The CDR3 loop spans 17 amino acids.

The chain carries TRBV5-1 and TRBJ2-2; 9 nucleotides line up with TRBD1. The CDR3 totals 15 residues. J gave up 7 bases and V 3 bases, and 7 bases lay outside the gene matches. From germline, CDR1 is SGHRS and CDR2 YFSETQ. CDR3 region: CASSSGTGFDGELFF. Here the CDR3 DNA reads TGCGCCAGCAGCTCAGGGACAGGGTTTGACGGGGAGCTGTTTTTT.

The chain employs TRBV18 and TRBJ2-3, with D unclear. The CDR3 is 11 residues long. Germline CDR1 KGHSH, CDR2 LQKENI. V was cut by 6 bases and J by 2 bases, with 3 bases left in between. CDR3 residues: CASSDTDTQYF. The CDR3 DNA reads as TGTGCCAGCTCCGACACAGATACGCAGTATTTT.

CDR3 protein: CASSVGTGINEQFF. The CDR3 DNA is TGTGCCAGCAGCGTAGGGACAGGGATAAATGAGCAGTTCTTC. V usage is TRBV9 and J usage is TRBJ2-1; 8 bases map to TRBD1. V lost 0 bases, J lost 7 bases, and 3 bases stayed unmatched. Per germline, CDR1 SGDLS and CDR2 YYNGEE. This CDR3 has 14 amino acids.

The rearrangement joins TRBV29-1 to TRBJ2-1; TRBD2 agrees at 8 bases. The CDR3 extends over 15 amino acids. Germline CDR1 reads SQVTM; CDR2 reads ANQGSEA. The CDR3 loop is CALKGTSGVGHEQFF. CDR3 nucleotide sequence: TGCGCCCTCAAGGGAACTAGCGGAGTGGGACATGAGCAGTTCTTC.

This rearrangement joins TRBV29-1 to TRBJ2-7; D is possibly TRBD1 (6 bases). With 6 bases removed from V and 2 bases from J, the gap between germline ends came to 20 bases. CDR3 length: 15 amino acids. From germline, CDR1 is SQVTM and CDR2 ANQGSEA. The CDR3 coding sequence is TGCAGCGTAAGGCCCTCGGACAGTCCCACCTACGAGCAGTACTTC. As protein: CSVRPSDSPTYEQYF.

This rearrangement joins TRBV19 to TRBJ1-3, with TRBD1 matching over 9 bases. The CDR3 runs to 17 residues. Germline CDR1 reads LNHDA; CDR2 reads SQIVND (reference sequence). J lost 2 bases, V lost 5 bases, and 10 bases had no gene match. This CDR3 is CASSDSGQGLTGNTIYF. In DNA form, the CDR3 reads TGTGCCAGTAGTGATTCCGGACAGGGGTTGACTGGAAACACCATATATTTT.

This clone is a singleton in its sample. The CDR3 loop reads CASSEYEQFF. CDR3 sequence (DNA): TGTGCCAGCAGTGAATATGAGCAGTTCTTC. The chain is built from TRBV2 and TRBJ2-1; D is unresolved. The CDR3 extends over 10 amino acids. The germline CDR1 and CDR2 sequences are SNHLY and FYNNEI. The germline V and J ends were trimmed by 2 bases and 8 bases, with 1 base remaining between them.

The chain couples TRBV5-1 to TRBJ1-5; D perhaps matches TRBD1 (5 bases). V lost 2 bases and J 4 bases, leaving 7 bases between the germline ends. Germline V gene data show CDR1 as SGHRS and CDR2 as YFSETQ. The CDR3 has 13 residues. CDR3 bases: TGCGCCAGCAGCTTTGACAGAAATCAGCCCCAGCATTTT. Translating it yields CASSFDRNQPQHF.

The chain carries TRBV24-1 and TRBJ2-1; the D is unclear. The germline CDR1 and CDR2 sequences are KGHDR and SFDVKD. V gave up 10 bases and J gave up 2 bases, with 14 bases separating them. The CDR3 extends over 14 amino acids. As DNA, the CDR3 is TGTGCCACTAGAGGCCTTACGCCCTACAATGAGCAGTTCTTC. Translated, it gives CATRGLTPYNEQFF.

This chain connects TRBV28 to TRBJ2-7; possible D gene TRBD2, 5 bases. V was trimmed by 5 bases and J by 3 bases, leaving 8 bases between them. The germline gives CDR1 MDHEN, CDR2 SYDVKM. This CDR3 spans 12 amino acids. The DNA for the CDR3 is TGTGCCAGCAGTCCCGGGAACTACGAGCAGTACTTC. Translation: CASSPGNYEQYF.

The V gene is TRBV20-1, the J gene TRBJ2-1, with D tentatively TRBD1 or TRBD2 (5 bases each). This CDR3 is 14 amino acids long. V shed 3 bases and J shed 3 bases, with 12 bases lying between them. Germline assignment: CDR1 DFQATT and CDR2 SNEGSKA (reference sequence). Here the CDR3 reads CSASWRGDYNEQFF. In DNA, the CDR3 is TGCAGTGCTAGTTGGAGAGGGGACTACAATGAGCAGTTCTTC.

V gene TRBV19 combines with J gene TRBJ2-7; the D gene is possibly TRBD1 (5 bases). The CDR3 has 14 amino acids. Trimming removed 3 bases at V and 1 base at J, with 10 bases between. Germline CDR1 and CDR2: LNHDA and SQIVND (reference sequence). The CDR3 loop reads CASSMKGLSYEQYF. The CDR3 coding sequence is TGTGCCAGTAGTATGAAGGGGCTGTCCTACGAGCAGTACTTC. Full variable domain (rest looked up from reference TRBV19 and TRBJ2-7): DGGITQSPKYLFRKEGQNVTLSCEQNLNHDAMYWYRQDPGQGLRLIYYSQIVNDFQKGDIAEGYSVSREKKESFPLTVTSAQKNPTAFYLCASSMKGLSYEQYFGPGTRLTVT.

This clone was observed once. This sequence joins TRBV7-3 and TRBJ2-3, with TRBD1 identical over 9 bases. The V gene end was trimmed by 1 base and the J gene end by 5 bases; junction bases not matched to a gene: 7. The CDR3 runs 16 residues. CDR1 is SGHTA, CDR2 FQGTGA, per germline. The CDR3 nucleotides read TGTGCCAGCAGCTTAAACTTGGGGACAGGGAGAGATACGCAGTATTTT. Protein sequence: CASSLNLGTGRDTQYF.

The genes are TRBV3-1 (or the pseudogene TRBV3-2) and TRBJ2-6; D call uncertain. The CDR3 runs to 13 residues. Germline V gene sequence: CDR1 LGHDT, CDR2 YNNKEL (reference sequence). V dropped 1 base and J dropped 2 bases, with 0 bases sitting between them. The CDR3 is CASSQAGANVLTF. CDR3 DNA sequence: TGTGCCAGCAGCCAAGCTGGGGCCAACGTCCTGACTTTC.

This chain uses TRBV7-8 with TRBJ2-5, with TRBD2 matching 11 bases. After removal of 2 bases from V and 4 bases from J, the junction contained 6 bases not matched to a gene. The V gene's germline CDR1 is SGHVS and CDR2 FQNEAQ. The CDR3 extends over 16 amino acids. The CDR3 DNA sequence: TGTGCCAGCAGCTTACTCGTCCTAGCGGGAGGAGAGACCCAGTACTTC. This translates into CASSLLVLAGGETQYF.

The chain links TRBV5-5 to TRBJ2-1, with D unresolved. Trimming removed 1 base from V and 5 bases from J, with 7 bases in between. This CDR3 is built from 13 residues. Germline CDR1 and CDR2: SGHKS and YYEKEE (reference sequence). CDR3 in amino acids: CASSLWTNNEQFF. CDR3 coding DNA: TGTGCCAGCAGCTTGTGGACGAACAATGAGCAGTTCTTC. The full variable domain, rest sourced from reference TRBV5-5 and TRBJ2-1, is DAGVTQSPTHLIKTRGQQVTLRCSPISGHKSVSWYQQVLGQGPQFIFQYYEKEERGRGNFPDRFSARQFPNYSSELNVNALLLGDSALYLCASSLWTNNEQFFGPGTRLTVL.

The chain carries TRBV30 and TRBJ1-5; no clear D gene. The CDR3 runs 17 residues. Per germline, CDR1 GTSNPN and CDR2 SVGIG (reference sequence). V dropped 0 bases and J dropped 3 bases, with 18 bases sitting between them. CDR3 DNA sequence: TGTGCCTGGAGTGTTAGGCCCGCCGTGAAGAACAATCAGCCCCAGCATTTT. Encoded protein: CAWSVRPAVKNNQPQHF.

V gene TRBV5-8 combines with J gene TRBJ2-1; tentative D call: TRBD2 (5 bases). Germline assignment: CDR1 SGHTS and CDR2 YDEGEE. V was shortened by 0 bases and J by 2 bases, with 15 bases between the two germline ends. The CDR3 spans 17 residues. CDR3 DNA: TGTGCCAGCAGCTTGGAAGAGGGCCTCAGCCCCTACAATGAGCAGTTCTTC. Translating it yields CASSLEEGLSPYNEQFF.

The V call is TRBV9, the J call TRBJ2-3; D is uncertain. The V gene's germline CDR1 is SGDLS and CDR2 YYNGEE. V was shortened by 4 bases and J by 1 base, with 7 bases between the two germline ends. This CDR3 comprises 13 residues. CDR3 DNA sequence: TGTGCCAGCAGCAACCACCGCACAGATACGCAGTATTTT. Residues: CASSNHRTDTQYF.

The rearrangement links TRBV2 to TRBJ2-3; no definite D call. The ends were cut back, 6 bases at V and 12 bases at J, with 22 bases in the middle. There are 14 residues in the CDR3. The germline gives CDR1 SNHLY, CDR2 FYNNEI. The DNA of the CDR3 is TGTGCCAGCAGGAAGAATGACGTGGCCAGCGATCAGTATTTT. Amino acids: CASRKNDVASDQYF.

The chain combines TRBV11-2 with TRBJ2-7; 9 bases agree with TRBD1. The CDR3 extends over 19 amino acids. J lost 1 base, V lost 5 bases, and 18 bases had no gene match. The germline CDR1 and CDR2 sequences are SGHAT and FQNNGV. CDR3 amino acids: CASSRKSLPGQGTSYEQYF. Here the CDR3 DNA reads TGTGCCAGCAGCCGTAAGAGCCTCCCGGGACAGGGAACATCCTACGAGCAGTACTTC.

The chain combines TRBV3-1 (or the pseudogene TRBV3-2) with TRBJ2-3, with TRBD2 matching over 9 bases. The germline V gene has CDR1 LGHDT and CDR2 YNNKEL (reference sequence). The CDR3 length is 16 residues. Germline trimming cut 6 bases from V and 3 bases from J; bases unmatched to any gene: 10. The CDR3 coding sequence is TGTGCCAGCAGTAACTTAGCGGGAGAGGTGACAGATACGCAGTATTTT. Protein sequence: CASSNLAGEVTDTQYF.

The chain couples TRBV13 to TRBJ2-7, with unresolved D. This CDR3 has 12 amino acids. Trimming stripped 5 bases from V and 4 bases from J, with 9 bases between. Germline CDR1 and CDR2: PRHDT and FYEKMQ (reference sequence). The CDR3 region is CASSGQEYEQYF. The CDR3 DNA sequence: TGTGCCAGCAGCGGTCAGGAGTACGAGCAGTACTTC. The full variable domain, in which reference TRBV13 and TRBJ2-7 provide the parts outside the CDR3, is AAGVIQSPRHLIKEKRETATLKCYPIPRHDTVYWYQQGPGQDPQFLISFYEKMQSDKGSIPDRFSAQQFSDYHSELNMSSLELGDSALYFCASSGQEYEQYFGPGTRLTVT.

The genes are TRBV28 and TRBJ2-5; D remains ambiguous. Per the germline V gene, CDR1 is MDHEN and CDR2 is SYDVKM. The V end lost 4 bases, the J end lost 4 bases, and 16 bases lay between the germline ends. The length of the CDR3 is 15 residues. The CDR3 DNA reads TGTGCCAGCAGTTCCCCCCGCCGTGGGTTAGAGACCCAGTACTTC. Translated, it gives CASSSPRRGLETQYF.

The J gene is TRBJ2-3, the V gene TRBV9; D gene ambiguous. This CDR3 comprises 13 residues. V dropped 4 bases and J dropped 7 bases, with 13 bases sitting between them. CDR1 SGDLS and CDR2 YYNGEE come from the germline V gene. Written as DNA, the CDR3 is TGTGCCAGCAGCCCCGTCCCGACTCATACGCAGTATTTT. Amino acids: CASSPVPTHTQYF.

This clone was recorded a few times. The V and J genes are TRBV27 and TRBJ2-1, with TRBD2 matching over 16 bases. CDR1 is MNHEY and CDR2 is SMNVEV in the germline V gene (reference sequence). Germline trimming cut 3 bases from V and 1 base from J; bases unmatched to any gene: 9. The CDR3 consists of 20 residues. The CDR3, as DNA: TGTGCCAGCAGTTTCCTCGGGGGGACTAGCGGGAGGGGGTCCTACAATGAGCAGTTCTTC. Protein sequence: CASSFLGGTSGRGSYNEQFF.

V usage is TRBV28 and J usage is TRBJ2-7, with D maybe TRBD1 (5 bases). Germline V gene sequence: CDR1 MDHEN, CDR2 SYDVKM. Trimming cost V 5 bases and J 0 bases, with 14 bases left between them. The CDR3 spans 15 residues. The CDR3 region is CASSTTGRSSYEQYF. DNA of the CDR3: TGTGCCAGCAGTACTACAGGCCGCAGCTCCTACGAGCAGTACTTC.

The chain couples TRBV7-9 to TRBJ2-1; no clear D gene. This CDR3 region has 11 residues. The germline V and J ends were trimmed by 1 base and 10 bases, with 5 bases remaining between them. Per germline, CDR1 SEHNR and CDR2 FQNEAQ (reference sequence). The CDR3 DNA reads TGTGCCAGCAGCTTAGGCGTGGAGCAGTTCTTC. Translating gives CASSLGVEQFF.

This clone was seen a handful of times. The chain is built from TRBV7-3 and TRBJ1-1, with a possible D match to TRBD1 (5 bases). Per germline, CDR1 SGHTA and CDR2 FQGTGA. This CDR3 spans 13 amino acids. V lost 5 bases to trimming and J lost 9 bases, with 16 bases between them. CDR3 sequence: CASSTEGLGQAFF. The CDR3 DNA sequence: TGTGCCAGCAGCACCGAGGGGCTGGGACAAGCTTTCTTT.

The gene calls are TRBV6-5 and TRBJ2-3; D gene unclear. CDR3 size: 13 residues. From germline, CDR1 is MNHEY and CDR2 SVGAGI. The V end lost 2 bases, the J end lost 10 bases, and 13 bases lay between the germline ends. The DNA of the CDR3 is TGTGCCAGCAGTTACCGCGTCCTGGGCGCGCAGTATTTT. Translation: CASSYRVLGAQYF.